This T cell receptor (beta chain) was profiled in a study of preoperative IRX-2 immunotherapy in early breast cancer. Trimming took 7 bases from V and 9 from J; bases not matched to a gene: 5. Per the germline V gene, CDR1 is SNHLY and CDR2 is FYNNEI. This CDR3 comprises 14 residues. Documented treatment: preoperative locoregional IRX-2 cytokine immunotherapy. The data were produced by immunoSEQ multiplex PCR, yet TCRdb's version contains in-frame clones alone and is incomplete. The table shows about 23,000 clones, with approximately 95% occurring only once. This TCR derives from a human donor with breast cancer. This specimen was tumor tissue, taken after IRX-2 immunotherapy. This chain joins TRBV2 and TRBJ2-3; TRBD2 aligns across 15 bases. CDR3 amino acids: CASMRGTSGGTQYF. CDR3 DNA: TGTGCCAGCATGAGGGGGACTAGCGGGGGGACGCAGTATTTT.